Listed here are 6 T cell receptor beta chains from one sample, sequenced in a study of T cells in Graves' hyperthyroidism and ophthalmopathy. The investigators amplified TCR beta CDR3 regions from RNA transcripts. The HTBI primer set was used in a first-round RT-PCR of the TCR CDR3. Using its own MiXCR run on the multiplex PCR reads, TCRdb lists one record per CDR3 protein. The sample records 370,000 or so distinct CDR3 sequences, approximately 14% being singletons. Sequencing used blood. The receptors were gathered from a woman between 18 and 30 years old with Graves' hyperthyroidism that later progressed to Graves' ophthalmopathy.

The table lists this clonotype with a count of one. The chain couples TRBV27 to TRBJ2-7; TRBD2 agrees at 8 bases. Germline V CDR1 and CDR2: MNHEY, SMNVEV (reference sequence). V lost 4 bases, J lost 1 base, and 3 bases stayed unmatched. The CDR3 consists of 14 residues. The CDR3 sequence is CASSWASGSYEQYF. CDR3 bases: TGTGCCAGCAGTTGGGCTAGCGGGTCCTACGAGCAGTACTTC.

Turning to this clonotype: The junction and the germline gene differ at one end; a read error may be behind it. The chain uses TRBV5-4 and TRBJ1-1; tentatively, D is TRBD1 (6 bases). In germline, CDR1 is SGHNT, CDR2 YYREEE (reference sequence). This CDR3 has 15 residues. The CDR3 DNA reads as TGTGTCAGCAGCTTGGCCCAGGGGAGCCGGACTGAAGCTTTCTTT. It specifies CVSSLAQGSRTEAFF.

This clonotype was recorded many times. The J gene is TRBJ1-1, the V gene TRBV29-1; D remains unclear. Germline V gene data show CDR1 as SQVTM and CDR2 as ANQGSEA. V dropped 4 bases and J dropped 11 bases, with 17 bases sitting between them. The CDR3 contains 12 residues. The CDR3 spells CSVGAGRLGAFF. CDR3 DNA sequence: TGCAGCGTTGGCGCTGGGCGGCTGGGGGCTTTCTTT.

The CDR3 spells CASSLAPGPQETQYF. The CDR3 nucleotides are TGCGCCAGCAGCTTGGCGCCGGGACCCCAAGAGACCCAGTACTTC. The chain combines TRBV5-1 with TRBJ2-5, with D perhaps matching TRBD1 or TRBD2 (5 bases each). V shed 0 bases and J shed 1 base, with 10 bases lying between them. Germline values: CDR1 SGHRS, CDR2 YFSETQ. CDR3 size: 15 residues. Based on the CDR3 plus reference TRBV5-1 and TRBJ2-5, the full variable domain is KAGVTQTPRYLIKTRGQQVTLSCSPISGHRSVSWYQQTPGQGLQFLFEYFSETQRNKGNFPGRFSGRQFSNSRSEMNVSTLELGDSALYLCASSLAPGPQETQYFGPGTRLLVL.

Concerning this clonotype itself: A much larger clone differs from this one at a single base, so this may be a read error. V and J are TRBV30 and TRBJ1-2; tentative D call: TRBD1 (6 bases). Between the trimmed V and J ends, which lost 5 bases and 6 bases, there was a span of 16 bases. This CDR3 is built from 13 residues. The germline V gene has CDR1 GTSNPN and CDR2 SVGIG (reference sequence). The CDR3 loop reads CAWGSQGGDGYTF. DNA for the CDR3: TGTGCCTGGGGCTCACAGGGCGGGGATGGCTACACCTTC.

This clonotype has only a few counts. The rearrangement uses TRBV18 and TRBJ1-1; D call uncertain. CDR3 length equals 14 residues. V lost 3 bases, J lost 5 bases, and 13 bases lay in between. Germline CDR1 and CDR2: KGHSH and LQKENI. The CDR3 reads CASSPLTAGTEAFF. CDR3 in DNA: TGTGCCAGCTCACCTCTGACGGCTGGGACTGAAGCTTTCTTT.